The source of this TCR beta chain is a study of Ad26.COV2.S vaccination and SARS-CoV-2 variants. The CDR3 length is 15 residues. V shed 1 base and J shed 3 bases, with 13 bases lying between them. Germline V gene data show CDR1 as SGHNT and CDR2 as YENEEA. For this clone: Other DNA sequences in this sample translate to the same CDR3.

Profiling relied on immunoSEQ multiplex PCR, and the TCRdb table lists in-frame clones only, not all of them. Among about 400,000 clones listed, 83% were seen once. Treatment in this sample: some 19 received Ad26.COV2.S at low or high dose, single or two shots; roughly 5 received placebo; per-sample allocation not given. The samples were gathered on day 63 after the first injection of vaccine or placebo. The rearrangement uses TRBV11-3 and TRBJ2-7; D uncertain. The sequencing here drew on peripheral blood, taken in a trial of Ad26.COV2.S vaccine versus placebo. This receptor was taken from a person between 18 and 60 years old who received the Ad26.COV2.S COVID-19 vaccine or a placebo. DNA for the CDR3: TGTGCCAGCAGCTTAGTGTCCGGAAAGGGCTACGAGCAGTACTTC. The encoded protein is CASSLVSGKGYEQYF.